This T cell receptor (beta chain) was captured by sequencing in a study of blood T cell repertoires in COVID-19. Across the whole study: In each case, the material was cDNA or gDNA derived from T cells, B-cell-depleted T cells, or PBMCs.

Under the authors' procedure: Reference gene primer amplification gave estimated nucleated cell counts. The protocol was immunoSEQ multiplex PCR, while the TCRdb copy is restricted to in-frame clones and leaves out a portion. V, J and clone size reflect that table, while D and trimming were determined from the DNA. The data hold under 55,000 clones, with roughly 90% observed a single time. This CDR3 contains 16 residues. Germline loops: CDR1 LNHNV, CDR2 YYDKDF (reference sequence). J lost 5 bases, V lost 0 bases, and 7 bases had no gene match. Input material: peripheral blood. The receptor comes from a human donor in a cohort sampled during active COVID-19. This chain connects TRBV15 to TRBJ1-2, with 9 bases that match TRBD1. CDR3 nucleotide sequence: TGTGCCACCAGCAGAGATCCCTGGACAGGGGCATATGGCTACACCTTC. Encoded protein: CATSRDPWTGAYGYTF.